These 31 T cell receptor beta chains were all obtained from the same sample, sequenced in a study of a mutant IDH1 vaccine in newly diagnosed glioma. Time point noted: week 47, end of study. The study gave 300 ug of mutant IDH1 20-mer peptide per vaccine dose, with topical imiquimod. The antigens these receptors bind are not known. The method was immunoSEQ multiplex PCR; TCRdb's version includes in-frame clones alone and lacks a portion of them. The sample yields roughly 86,000 clones, 70% to 90% seen once. The starting material was PBMCs, obtained from a glioma patient whose treatment included an IDH1 peptide vaccine. These receptors were taken from a man aged 40-49 years with glioma.

In its sample, this clone was seen a few times. V is TRBV30 and J is TRBJ1-5; 10 bases fit TRBD1. J was trimmed by 3 bases and V by 3 bases; bases with no gene match: 5. Germline values: CDR1 GTSNPN, CDR2 SVGIG (reference sequence). CDR3 length: 15 residues. CDR3 in DNA: TGTGCCTGGAGGGGGGACAGGGGCCTCAATCAGCCCCAGCATTTT. This gives the protein CAWRGDRGLNQPQHF. Filled out from reference TRBV30 and TRBJ1-5, the complete variable domain reads SQTIHQWPATLVQPVGSPLSLECTVEGTSNPNLYWYRQAAGRGLQLLFYSVGIGQISSEVPQNLSASRPQDRQFILSSKKLLLSDSGFYLCAWRGDRGLNQPQHFGDGTRLSIL.

J is TRBJ2-5 and V is TRBV2; TRBD2 matches at 9 bases. Trimming took 2 bases from V and 4 from J; bases not matched to a gene: 8. The CDR3 contains 16 residues. Germline V gene data show CDR1 as SNHLY and CDR2 as FYNNEI. CDR3 in DNA: TGTGCCAGCAGTGAATTTGGGCCTAGCGGGGCAGAGACCCAGTACTTC. The encoded protein is CASSEFGPSGAETQYF.

This chain joins TRBV9 and TRBJ2-7, with 14 bases that match TRBD2. Trimming at V came to 3 bases and at J to 0 bases, leaving 8 bases not matched to a gene. Germline V gene data show CDR1 as SGDLS and CDR2 as YYNGEE. The CDR3 consists of 18 residues. The CDR3 is CASSGGTSGSYSSYEQYF. DNA for the CDR3: TGTGCCAGCAGCGGGGGGACTAGCGGGAGTTATAGCTCCTACGAGCAGTACTTC.

This chain links TRBV28 with TRBJ2-7; D is perhaps TRBD2 (5 bases). Germline values: CDR1 MDHEN, CDR2 SYDVKM. The CDR3 has 13 amino acids. The ends were cut back, 10 bases at V and 3 bases at J, with 16 bases in the middle. The CDR3 DNA sequence: TGTGCCACCTCGAGCGGCAGCTTCTACGAGCAGTACTTC. Amino acids: CATSSGSFYEQYF.

This chain joins TRBV5-5 and TRBJ2-7; D not certain. The CDR3 is 13 amino acids. CDR1 is SGHKS, CDR2 YYEKEE, per germline (reference sequence). V was trimmed by 0 bases and J by 3 bases, leaving 7 bases between them. The CDR3 coding sequence is TGTGCCAGCAGCTTGGAAGTGGACTACGAGCAGTACTTC. This codes for CASSLEVDYEQYF.

The V gene is TRBV7-9, the J gene TRBJ2-7, with D possibly being TRBD1 (6 bases). Germline CDR1 reads SEHNR; CDR2 reads FQNEAQ (reference sequence). The germline V and J ends were trimmed by 4 bases and 1 base, with 17 bases remaining between them. This CDR3 contains 16 residues. The CDR3, as DNA: TGTGCCAGCAGCTCCCTCGCGGAAGGGGGATCCTACGAGCAGTACTTC. It encodes CASSSLAEGGSYEQYF.

V is TRBV9 and J is TRBJ2-3; 13 bases match TRBD2. Losses at the gene ends were 3 bases for V and 2 bases for J; bases not matched to a gene: 3. Germline CDR1 is SGDLS and CDR2 is YYNGEE. The CDR3 runs to 16 residues. CDR3 residues: CASSGLAGGNTDTQYF. CDR3 DNA: TGTGCCAGCAGCGGACTAGCGGGGGGAAACACAGATACGCAGTATTTT.

The chain joins TRBV11-2 to TRBJ2-7; tentative D call: TRBD1 (6 bases). This CDR3 spans 15 amino acids. Germline CDR1 and CDR2: SGHAT and FQNNGV. Trimming shortened V by 0 bases and J by 12 bases, and 21 bases separated the two germline ends. The CDR3 reads CASSLEMWGHEARYF. CDR3 DNA sequence: TGTGCCAGCAGCTTAGAGATGTGGGGGCACGAAGCCAGGTACTTC. The full variable domain, in which reference TRBV11-2 and TRBJ2-7 provide the parts outside the CDR3, is EAGVAQSPRYKIIEKRQSVAFWCNPISGHATLYWYQQILGQGPKLLIQFQNNGVVDDSQLPKDRFSAERLKGVDSTLKIQPAKLEDSAVYLCASSLEMWGHEARYFGPGTRLTVT.

The genes are TRBV10-1 and TRBJ2-7, with a possible D match to TRBD2 (6 bases). The CDR3 spans 13 residues. V shed 6 bases and J shed 2 bases, with 11 bases lying between them. CDR1 and CDR2 from the germline V gene are WNHNN and SYGVQD (reference sequence). The CDR3 DNA reads TGCGCCAGCAGCCTCCCGGGGGCCTACGAGCAGTACTTC. Protein: CASSLPGAYEQYF.

This rearrangement joins TRBV28 to TRBJ2-7, with D perhaps matching TRBD1 (6 bases). Germline CDR1 and CDR2: MDHEN and SYDVKM. This CDR3 comprises 14 residues. V was pared by 6 bases and J by 3 bases, with 15 bases between. CDR3 residues: CASRDPQGFYEQYF. CDR3 nucleotide sequence: TGTGCCAGCAGAGACCCCCAGGGGTTCTACGAGCAGTACTTC.

The chain joins TRBV30 to TRBJ2-4; 11 bases are a match to TRBD2. Germline trimming cut 2 bases from V and 4 bases from J; bases unmatched to any gene: 7. The CDR3 runs 16 residues. Germline assignment: CDR1 GTSNPN and CDR2 SVGIG (reference sequence). The CDR3 nucleotides are TGTGCCTGGAGTACCGGGACTAGCGGTCAAAAAAACATTCAGTACTTC. Translating it yields CAWSTGTSGQKNIQYF.

The V and J genes are TRBV11-2 and TRBJ1-5; D is unresolved. This CDR3 is built from 15 residues. Germline V CDR1 and CDR2: SGHAT, FQNNGV. The V and J ends lost 1 base and 1 base respectively, with 8 bases between them. The CDR3 bases are TGTGCCAGCAGCTTAGCGGGAGGGAGCAATCAGCCCCAGCATTTT. It translates to CASSLAGGSNQPQHF.

This clone showed up just a few times. The chain joins TRBV13 to TRBJ1-5; D uncertain. The CDR3 sequence is 12 residues long. Germline-derived CDR1 and CDR2 are PRHDT and FYEKMQ (reference sequence). V dropped 5 bases and J dropped 4 bases, with 6 bases sitting between them. The CDR3 bases are TGTGCCAGCAGCCGAGAGAATCAGCCCCAGCATTTT. It yields the protein CASSRENQPQHF.

The chain combines TRBV6-5 with TRBJ1-6; TRBD1 is a possible D gene (6 bases). Germline-derived CDR1 and CDR2 are MNHEY and SVGAGI. The CDR3 length is 13 residues. The V and J ends lost 6 bases and 8 bases respectively, with 11 bases between them. CDR3 coding DNA: TGTGCCAGCAGCGAACACAGGGATTCACCCCTCCACTTT. Its protein is CASSEHRDSPLHF.

This clone appeared a few times. The V call is TRBV27, the J call TRBJ1-4; D remains ambiguous. This CDR3 comprises 14 residues. V gave up 3 bases and J gave up 7 bases, with 12 bases separating them. CDR1 is MNHEY and CDR2 is SMNVEV in the germline V gene (reference sequence). CDR3 in DNA: TGTGCCAGCAGTTTGACCCCGCGGGGTGAAAAACTGTTTTTT. The encoded protein is CASSLTPRGEKLFF.

The rearrangement links TRBV30 to TRBJ1-4, with D possibly being TRBD1 (5 bases). From germline, CDR1 is GTSNPN and CDR2 SVGIG (reference sequence). V lost 1 base and J 8 bases, leaving 17 bases between the germline ends. The CDR3 length is 15 residues. The CDR3 DNA reads as TGTGCCTGGAGTGCTAAGAGGGGAGGTGGGGAAAAACTGTTTTTT. Encoded protein: CAWSAKRGGGEKLFF.

The J gene is TRBJ2-3, the V gene TRBV27; 8 nucleotides align to TRBD2. The CDR3 length is 16 residues. V shed 4 bases and J 1 base; nucleotides not matched to a gene: 7. CDR1 MNHEY and CDR2 SMNVEV come from the germline V gene (reference sequence). CDR3 DNA: TGTGCCAGCAGTTCCCGTAGCGGGATTCGCACAGATACGCAGTATTTT. Amino acid sequence: CASSSRSGIRTDTQYF.

This clone was seen only once. The chain recombines TRBV4-3 with TRBJ1-1; TRBD1 matches 8 bases. The CDR3 loop spans 14 amino acids. Looked up from germline, CDR1 is LGHNA and CDR2 is YSLEER. The ends lost 3 bases at V and 5 bases at J; junction bases unmatched: 5. The CDR3 region has the DNA TGCGCCAGCAGCCACCGAACAGGGGGGACTGAAGCTTTCTTT. This codes for CASSHRTGGTEAFF.

The gene calls are TRBV10-3 and TRBJ1-1; D unclear. Trimming shortened V by 0 bases and J by 4 bases, and 12 bases separated the two germline ends. Germline loops: CDR1 ENHRY, CDR2 SYGVKD. The CDR3 consists of 15 residues. CDR3 in amino acids: CAISESVGTATEAFF. For the CDR3, the DNA is TGTGCCATCAGTGAGTCTGTGGGAACAGCCACTGAAGCTTTCTTT.

This chain uses TRBV30 with TRBJ1-1; possibly TRBD1 for D (5 bases). The CDR3 is made up of 14 amino acids. The V and J ends lost 5 bases and 5 bases respectively, with 18 bases between them. The germline CDR1 and CDR2 sequences are GTSNPN and SVGIG (reference sequence). The CDR3, as DNA: TGTGCCTGGGGGGGGAAAGGGGCGAGAACTGAAGCTTTCTTT. Translating gives CAWGGKGARTEAFF.

The chain joins TRBV11-2 to TRBJ2-5; 8 bases are shared with TRBD1. The length of the CDR3 is 15 residues. V lost 4 bases, J lost 4 bases, and 8 bases stayed unmatched. CDR1 is SGHAT and CDR2 is FQNNGV in the germline V gene. The CDR3 here is CASSSYPTGGETQYF. For the CDR3, the DNA is TGTGCCAGCAGCTCGTACCCCACAGGGGGAGAGACCCAGTACTTC. Looking up the rest from reference TRBV11-2 and TRBJ2-5 gives the full variable domain: EAGVAQSPRYKIIEKRQSVAFWCNPISGHATLYWYQQILGQGPKLLIQFQNNGVVDDSQLPKDRFSAERLKGVDSTLKIQPAKLEDSAVYLCASSSYPTGGETQYFGPGTRLLVL.

The chain has TRBV6-5 and TRBJ2-7; the D is unclear. V dropped 8 bases and J dropped 3 bases, with 14 bases sitting between them. The CDR3 is made up of 13 amino acids. Germline assignment: CDR1 MNHEY and CDR2 SVGAGI. The CDR3 protein is CASAALVSYEQYF. The CDR3 coding sequence is TGTGCCAGCGCGGCCCTCGTAAGCTACGAGCAGTACTTC.

The V gene is TRBV6-5, the J gene TRBJ1-1; D gene ambiguous. Trimming left V 2 bases short and J 3 bases short, with 4 bases between. CDR3 length: 12 amino acids. Germline V gene sequence: CDR1 MNHEY, CDR2 SVGAGI. The CDR3 nucleotides are TGTGCCAGCAGTTACCTAGACACTGAAGCTTTCTTT. Its translation: CASSYLDTEAFF.

This rearrangement joins TRBV7-6 to TRBJ2-5, with 14 bases lining up with TRBD2. The germline V gene has CDR1 SGHVS and CDR2 FNYEAQ. The CDR3 has 18 amino acids. V shed 5 bases, J shed 6 bases, and the junction held 14 bases outside the gene matches. CDR3 region: CASSPMTSGGAIAQTQYF. The CDR3, as DNA: TGTGCCAGCAGCCCTATGACTAGCGGGGGGGCCATTGCCCAGACCCAGTACTTC.

The chain employs TRBV4-3 and TRBJ1-4; D is unresolved. The CDR3 contains 15 residues. The germline V gene encodes CDR1 LGHNA and CDR2 YSLEER. The V end lost 0 bases, the J end lost 6 bases, and 11 bases lay between the germline ends. CDR3 amino acids: CASSQEGGSDEKLFF. In DNA form, the CDR3 reads TGCGCCAGCAGCCAAGAGGGCGGCTCCGATGAAAAACTGTTTTTT.

J is TRBJ2-1 and V is TRBV9; tentative D call: TRBD2 (5 bases). Germline V CDR1 and CDR2: SGDLS, YYNGEE. The CDR3 is 15 amino acids. With 2 bases removed from V and 4 bases from J, the gap between germline ends came to 13 bases. CDR3 amino acids: CASSVTSFAYNEQFF. The CDR3 DNA is TGTGCCAGCAGCGTCACTAGTTTTGCTTACAATGAGCAGTTCTTC.

The rearrangement uses TRBV13 and TRBJ2-7; 12 bases are shared with TRBD2. The V gene's germline CDR1 is PRHDT and CDR2 FYEKMQ (reference sequence). This CDR3 is built from 19 residues. V lost 2 bases to trimming and J lost 1 base; unmatched junction nucleotides: 12. CDR3 amino acids: CASSLQHPLTSGRSYEQYF. The CDR3 DNA sequence: TGTGCCAGCAGCTTACAACACCCTCTCACTAGCGGGAGGTCCTACGAGCAGTACTTC.

V and J are TRBV7-6 and TRBJ2-7; 10 bases fit TRBD2. Germline CDR1 reads SGHVS; CDR2 reads FNYEAQ. The CDR3 consists of 17 residues. Trimming took 0 bases from V and 2 from J; bases not matched to a gene: 7. As DNA, the CDR3 is TGTGCCAGCAGCTTAGCGGCGCTAGCGGGAGTGACCTACGAGCAGTACTTC. It yields the protein CASSLAALAGVTYEQYF.

Written as DNA, the CDR3 is TGCGCCAGCAGCTTAGCACAGACCTACGAGCAGTACTTC. Protein: CASSLAQTYEQYF. V is TRBV5-1 and J is TRBJ2-7; no definite D call. This CDR3 comprises 13 residues. Germline values: CDR1 SGHRS, CDR2 YFSETQ. Trimming pared 2 bases from V and 2 bases from J, leaving 8 bases between.

The rearrangement links TRBV6-1 to TRBJ1-5, with TRBD1 matching over 12 bases. V shed 8 bases and J 6 bases; nucleotides not matched to a gene: 5. Germline V gives CDR1 MNHNS, CDR2 SASEGT. The CDR3 spans 14 residues. The CDR3 DNA is TGTGCCAGCGGCGGGACAGGGGGCCGTCAGCCCCAGCATTTT. It codes for CASGGTGGRQPQHF.

The chain recombines TRBV7-2 with TRBJ2-2; possible D gene TRBD1, 6 bases. Germline lookup yields CDR1 SGHTA and CDR2 FQGNSA. The CDR3 extends over 15 amino acids. Trimming cost V 4 bases and J 0 bases, with 9 bases left between them. CDR3 DNA: TGTGCCAGCAGCTCTGGACAGTCGAACACCGGGGAGCTGTTTTTT. It specifies CASSSGQSNTGELFF.